This is a list of T cell receptor beta chains from one sample in a study of regulatory T cells in long-lasting Graves disease. TCRdb redid the calling of the multiplex PCR reads with MiXCR, one entry per CDR3 protein. The sample holds 400,000 to 500,000 distinct CDR3 sequences; 15% are singletons and the top ten take roughly 17%. This sample also belongs to another study, concerning T cells in Graves' hyperthyroidism and ophthalmopathy.

The material was peripheral blood mononuclear cells (PBMCs), obtained at new diagnosis, from a patient treated with antithyroid drugs. The origin of the receptors is a woman in her twenties or thirties with Graves disease. Each CDR3 is given with its conserved first and last residue. D genes are given only for firm matches. Clone size is stated in some rows and not others, as once, few, many or a class when expanded.

J gene: TRBJ1-2
D gene: NA
clone size: many
V gene: TRBV2
CDR3 protein: CASSVYRESYGYTF
CDR3 DNA: TGTGCCAGCAGTGTATATCGGGAGTCCTATGGCTACACCTTC

J gene: TRBJ2-7
D gene: NA
clone size: NA
V gene: TRBV28
CDR3 protein: CASSVDSGHEQYF
CDR3 DNA: TGTGCCAGCAGCGTGGACAGTGGGCACGAGCAGTACTTC

J gene: TRBJ2-3
D gene: TRBD2
clone size: many
V gene: TRBV30
CDR3 protein: CALTSPDTQYF
CDR3 DNA: TGTGCCTTGACTAGCCCAGATACGCAGTATTTT

J gene: TRBJ2-3
D gene: NA
clone size: NA
V gene: TRBV7-2
CDR3 protein: CASSTGSEDTQYF
CDR3 DNA: TGTGCCAGCAGCACCGGGAGTGAGGATACGCAGTATTTT

J gene: TRBJ2-7
D gene: TRBD1
clone size: few
V gene: TRBV6-2/TRBV6-3
CDR3 protein: CASRNGQGSSYEQYF
CDR3 DNA: TGTGCCAGCAGAAACGGACAGGGTAGCTCCTACGAGCAGTACTTC

J gene: TRBJ2-3
D gene: NA
clone size: many
V gene: TRBV19
CDR3 protein: CAASGPPVADTQYF
CDR3 DNA: TGTGCGGCGTCGGGGCCCCCGGTGGCAGATACGCAGTATTTT

J gene: TRBJ2-3
D gene: NA
clone size: NA
V gene: TRBV9
CDR3 protein: CASSPRDRGDLDTQYF
CDR3 DNA: TGTGCCAGCAGCCCTCGGGACCGAGGTGACCTAGATACGCAGTATTTT

J gene: TRBJ2-5
D gene: NA
clone size: few
V gene: TRBV12-3/TRBV12-4
CDR3 protein: CASSSPPGYQETQYF
CDR3 DNA: TGTGCCAGCAGTTCCCCACCCGGGTACCAAGAGACCCAGTACTTC

J gene: TRBJ2-1
D gene: TRBD2
clone size: NA
V gene: TRBV7-9
CDR3 protein: CASSLVSSGRGYNEQFF
CDR3 DNA: TGTGCCAGCAGCTTAGTTTCCAGCGGGAGGGGGTACAATGAGCAGTTCTTC

J gene: TRBJ2-7
D gene: NA
clone size: few
V gene: TRBV10-1
CDR3 protein: CASSLRGISDEQYF
CDR3 DNA: TGCGCCAGCAGCCTGAGGGGTATCAGCGACGAGCAGTACTTC

J gene: TRBJ2-2
D gene: NA
clone size: many
V gene: TRBV6-4
CDR3 protein: CASSQGSTGELFF
CDR3 DNA: TGTGCCAGCAGTCAGGGGAGCACCGGGGAGCTGTTTTTT

J gene: TRBJ1-2
D gene: NA
clone size: NA
V gene: TRBV28
CDR3 protein: CASSFVNNYGYTF
CDR3 DNA: TGTGCCAGCAGTTTCGTAAATAACTATGGCTACACCTTC

J gene: TRBJ2-7
D gene: NA
clone size: many
V gene: TRBV12-3/TRBV12-4
CDR3 protein: CASSLGSAGQYF
CDR3 DNA: TGTGCCAGCAGTTTAGGATCGGCGGGGCAGTACTTC

J gene: TRBJ1-4
D gene: TRBD1
clone size: NA
V gene: TRBV6-5
CDR3 protein: CASSYWVNRGENEKLFF
CDR3 DNA: TGTGCCAGCAGTTACTGGGTAAACAGGGGCGAAAATGAAAAACTGTTTTTT

J gene: TRBJ2-7
D gene: NA
clone size: many
V gene: TRBV9
CDR3 protein: CASSAVSDANEQYF
CDR3 DNA: TGTGCCAGCAGCGCCGTCTCGGACGCGAACGAGCAGTACTTC

J gene: TRBJ2-1
D gene: NA
clone size: NA
V gene: TRBV9
CDR3 protein: CASSGSTEYNEQFF
CDR3 DNA: TGTGCCAGCAGCGGGAGCACGGAGTACAATGAGCAGTTCTTC

J gene: TRBJ2-1
D gene: TRBD2
clone size: NA
V gene: TRBV2
CDR3 protein: CASSEWREVDEQFF
CDR3 DNA: TGTGCCAGCAGTGAATGGCGGGAGGTCGATGAGCAGTTCTTC

J gene: TRBJ2-7
D gene: NA
clone size: many
V gene: TRBV12-3/TRBV12-4
CDR3 protein: CASSFRPWEQYF
CDR3 DNA: TGTGCCAGCAGTTTCCGGCCGTGGGAGCAGTACTTC

J gene: TRBJ2-1
D gene: NA
clone size: many
V gene: TRBV11-3
CDR3 protein: CASSLGLVSYNEQFF
CDR3 DNA: TGTGCCAGCAGCTTGGGTCTAGTCTCCTACAATGAGCAGTTCTTC

J gene: TRBJ2-5
D gene: NA
clone size: many
V gene: TRBV20-1
CDR3 protein: CSAAQVGEPLGTQYF
CDR3 DNA: TGCAGTGCGGCACAGGTGGGGGAGCCCTTGGGGACCCAGTACTTC

J gene: TRBJ1-5
D gene: NA
clone size: few
V gene: TRBV28
CDR3 protein: CASNLDLDQPQHF
CDR3 DNA: TGTGCCAGCAACCTCGACCTGGACCAGCCCCAGCATTTT

J gene: TRBJ2-3
D gene: TRBD2
clone size: NA
V gene: TRBV15
CDR3 protein: CATSRDTLAGLDTQYF
CDR3 DNA: TGTGCCACCAGCAGAGATACCCTAGCGGGACTGGATACGCAGTATTTT

J gene: TRBJ2-7
D gene: TRBD1
clone size: NA
V gene: TRBV4-1
CDR3 protein: CASSQVARGPEREQYF
CDR3 DNA: TGCGCCAGCAGCCAAGTCGCCAGGGGGCCTGAAAGAGAGCAGTACTTC

J gene: TRBJ2-2
D gene: TRBD2
clone size: many
V gene: TRBV11-2
CDR3 protein: CASTTYNALAGTGELFF
CDR3 DNA: TGTGCCAGCACCACATACAACGCGCTAGCGGGAACCGGGGAGCTGTTTTTT

J gene: TRBJ2-1
D gene: TRBD2
clone size: NA
V gene: TRBV27
CDR3 protein: CASSLVSGSGPYNEQFF
CDR3 DNA: TGTGCCAGCAGTTTAGTAAGCGGGAGCGGTCCCTACAATGAGCAGTTCTTC

J gene: TRBJ1-2
D gene: TRBD1
clone size: many
V gene: TRBV28
CDR3 protein: CASREWGQAGDGYTF
CDR3 DNA: TGTGCCAGCAGGGAATGGGGACAGGCGGGAGATGGCTACACCTTC

J gene: TRBJ1-5
D gene: NA
clone size: many
V gene: TRBV28
CDR3 protein: CASTVTGPSGQPQHF
CDR3 DNA: TGTGCCAGCACTGTAACGGGTCCGTCGGGTCAGCCCCAGCATTTT

J gene: TRBJ2-3
D gene: TRBD1
clone size: many
V gene: TRBV4-1
CDR3 protein: CASSQGRTGNTDTQYF
CDR3 DNA: TGCGCCAGCAGCCAAGGACGGACAGGGAACACAGATACGCAGTATTTT

J gene: TRBJ2-7
D gene: TRBD2
clone size: many
V gene: TRBV12-3/TRBV12-4
CDR3 protein: CASTMTSETYEQYF
CDR3 DNA: TGTGCCAGCACCATGACTAGCGAAACCTACGAGCAGTACTTC

J gene: TRBJ2-1
D gene: NA
clone size: many
V gene: TRBV11-2
CDR3 protein: CASSLGRRDPYNEQFF
CDR3 DNA: TGTGCCAGCAGCTTAGGGCGGCGGGATCCCTACAATGAGCAGTTCTTC

J gene: TRBJ2-7
D gene: NA
clone size: NA
V gene: TRBV5-4
CDR3 protein: CASSLEEGAHYEQYF
CDR3 DNA: TGTGCCAGCAGCTTGGAAGAGGGAGCCCACTACGAGCAGTACTTC

J gene: TRBJ2-7
D gene: NA
clone size: many
V gene: TRBV5-6
CDR3 protein: CASSSGVGIYEQYF
CDR3 DNA: TGTGCCAGCAGCTCGGGGGTGGGCATTTACGAGCAGTACTTC

J gene: TRBJ2-1
D gene: TRBD2
clone size: many
V gene: TRBV5-6
CDR3 protein: CASSWGLAGDEAEQFF
CDR3 DNA: TGTGCCAGCAGCTGGGGACTAGCGGGAGATGAGGCTGAGCAGTTCTTC

J gene: TRBJ2-1
D gene: NA
clone size: many
V gene: TRBV13
CDR3 protein: CASSEGALGYNEQFF
CDR3 DNA: TGTGCCAGCAGCGAGGGTGCCCTCGGATACAATGAGCAGTTCTTC

J gene: TRBJ2-1
D gene: TRBD2
clone size: many
V gene: TRBV11-2
CDR3 protein: CASSSGLAEQFF
CDR3 DNA: TGTGCCAGCAGTTCGGGACTAGCCGAGCAGTTCTTC

J gene: TRBJ2-7
D gene: NA
clone size: many
V gene: TRBV11-2
CDR3 protein: CASSLEGTGVYEQYF
CDR3 DNA: TGTGCCAGCAGCTTAGAAGGTACGGGAGTCTACGAGCAGTACTTC

J gene: TRBJ2-7
D gene: TRBD2
clone size: many
V gene: TRBV20-1
CDR3 protein: CSARTSGTKNYEQYF
CDR3 DNA: TGCAGTGCGAGGACTAGCGGGACGAAAAACTACGAGCAGTACTTC

J gene: TRBJ2-7
D gene: NA
clone size: many
V gene: TRBV6-5
CDR3 protein: CASSYAARSYEQYF
CDR3 DNA: TGTGCCAGCAGTTACGCGGCCAGGTCCTACGAGCAGTACTTC

J gene: TRBJ1-5
D gene: NA
clone size: few
V gene: TRBV14
CDR3 protein: CASSQTAGQPQHF
CDR3 DNA: TGTGCCAGCAGCCAAACTGCGGGTCAGCCCCAGCATTTT

J gene: TRBJ1-2
D gene: NA
clone size: few
V gene: TRBV29-1
CDR3 protein: CSVEVYSPYGYTF
CDR3 DNA: TGCAGCGTTGAAGTGTACAGCCCCTATGGCTACACCTTC

J gene: TRBJ2-7
D gene: NA
clone size: few
V gene: TRBV5-1
CDR3 protein: CASSLAVSDEQYF
CDR3 DNA: TGCGCCAGCAGCTTGGCCGTTTCGGACGAGCAGTACTTC

J gene: TRBJ2-7
D gene: TRBD2
clone size: NA
V gene: TRBV7-8
CDR3 protein: CASSSGVAGESGAYEQYF
CDR3 DNA: TGTGCCAGCAGCTCAGGGGTAGCGGGAGAGAGTGGGGCCTACGAGCAGTACTTC

J gene: TRBJ2-1
D gene: TRBD2
clone size: few
V gene: TRBV27
CDR3 protein: CATHSGADNEQFF
CDR3 DNA: TGTGCCACCCATAGCGGGGCGGACAATGAGCAGTTCTTC

J gene: TRBJ1-5
D gene: NA
clone size: many
V gene: TRBV24-1
CDR3 protein: CATSPRANGNQPQHF
CDR3 DNA: TGTGCCACCTCACCCCGGGCAAACGGGAATCAGCCCCAGCATTTT

J gene: TRBJ1-3
D gene: TRBD1
clone size: few
V gene: TRBV9
CDR3 protein: CASSPDGQGGFRNTIYF
CDR3 DNA: TGTGCCAGCAGCCCGGACGGACAGGGTGGATTTCGAAACACCATATATTTT

J gene: TRBJ2-7
D gene: NA
clone size: NA
V gene: TRBV6-1
CDR3 protein: CASSPHRRGGEQYF
CDR3 DNA: TGTGCCAGCAGTCCCCATAGACGGGGTGGCGAGCAGTACTTC

J gene: TRBJ2-7
D gene: NA
clone size: NA
V gene: TRBV28
CDR3 protein: CASSFSLKRRTYEQYF
CDR3 DNA: TGTGCCAGCAGTTTTTCTCTGAAGCGGAGAACCTACGAGCAGTACTTC

J gene: TRBJ2-1
D gene: TRBD2
clone size: NA
V gene: TRBV2
CDR3 protein: CASSAEREGRSEQFF
CDR3 DNA: TGTGCCAGCAGTGCGGAGCGGGAGGGCCGAAGTGAGCAGTTCTTC

J gene: TRBJ2-1
D gene: TRBD1
clone size: NA
V gene: TRBV6-1
CDR3 protein: CASCRDRVCNEQFF
CDR3 DNA: TGTGCCAGCTGTCGGGACAGGGTCTGCAATGAGCAGTTCTTC

J gene: TRBJ1-4
D gene: NA
clone size: many
V gene: TRBV12-3/TRBV12-4
CDR3 protein: CASSQGATNEKLFF
CDR3 DNA: TGTGCCAGCAGCCAGGGAGCAACTAATGAAAAACTGTTTTTT

J gene: TRBJ2-3
D gene: TRBD2
clone size: many
V gene: TRBV20-1
CDR3 protein: CSARDLGRESDTQYF
CDR3 DNA: TGCAGTGCTAGAGACCTGGGGCGGGAGTCAGATACGCAGTATTTT

J gene: TRBJ2-1
D gene: TRBD2
clone size: many
V gene: TRBV9
CDR3 protein: CASSVESGRTGSEQFF
CDR3 DNA: TGTGCCAGCAGCGTAGAAAGCGGGAGGACGGGGAGTGAGCAGTTCTTC

J gene: TRBJ2-3
D gene: NA
clone size: many
V gene: TRBV20-1
CDR3 protein: CSAAPRQGSFTDTQYF
CDR3 DNA: TGCAGTGCAGCCCCCAGGCAGGGAAGCTTCACAGATACGCAGTATTTT